Presented here are 23 T cell receptor beta chains from one specimen sequenced in a study of shared clonotypes between healthy human individuals. Data came from immunoSEQ multiplex PCR; TCRdb stores just in-frame clones and leaves some out. Among about 1 million clones, 65% to 75% were seen once, and the ten largest hold roughly 1.5%. Material for sequencing was memory CD4+ T cells sorted from blood. Subset indicated: CD45RA-negative fraction. The receptors derive from a young man in good health.

The chain uses TRBV7-2 and TRBJ1-6; D may be TRBD1 (5 bases). Germline assignment: CDR1 SGHTA and CDR2 FQGNSA. V was cut by 0 bases and J by 8 bases, with 11 bases left in between. This CDR3 region has 15 residues. This chain's CDR3 is CASSLASDTYSPLHF. The CDR3 coding sequence is TGTGCCAGCAGCTTAGCTTCGGACACGTATTCACCCCTCCACTTT.

This clone has just a few counts. The chain recombines TRBV18 with TRBJ2-2; no clear D. The CDR3 loop spans 13 amino acids. Trimming removed 5 bases at V and 5 bases at J, with 9 bases between. CDR1 is KGHSH and CDR2 is LQKENI in the germline V gene. CDR3 DNA sequence: TGTGCCAGCTCAAACCAACCGACCGGGGAGCTGTTTTTT. Translation: CASSNQPTGELFF.

The V call is TRBV9, the J call TRBJ1-4; D is undetermined. This CDR3 has 14 residues. The V end was cut by 4 bases, the J end by 8 bases, with 15 bases between. From germline, CDR1 is SGDLS and CDR2 YYNGEE. The CDR3 DNA follows: TGTGCCAGCAGCCAACAACCCGACGGGGAAAAACTGTTTTTT. Its protein is CASSQQPDGEKLFF.

Details on this clone: Other DNA sequences in this specimen translate into the identical CDR3. V gene TRBV6-1 combines with J gene TRBJ2-5; no clear D. Germline values: CDR1 MNHNS, CDR2 SASEGT. This CDR3 is built from 11 residues. V gave up 5 bases and J gave up 4 bases, with 5 bases separating them. CDR3 loop: CASSLRETQYF. As DNA, the CDR3 is TGTGCCAGCAGTTTACGAGAGACCCAGTACTTC.

This clone came up once. This rearrangement joins TRBV6-4 to TRBJ2-1, with D perhaps being TRBD1 or TRBD2 (5 bases each). Germline V gene sequence: CDR1 MRHNA, CDR2 SNTAGT. The ends were cut back, 3 bases at V and 8 bases at J, with 17 bases in the middle. The CDR3 consists of 15 residues. The CDR3 protein is CASSEGDGLWYEQFF. Here the CDR3 DNA reads TGTGCCAGCAGTGAAGGGGACGGCCTTTGGTATGAGCAGTTCTTC.

This chain uses TRBV7-2 with TRBJ2-6; D is ambiguous. Trimming stripped 1 base from V and 3 bases from J, with 7 bases between. Germline CDR1 reads SGHTA; CDR2 reads FQGNSA. The CDR3 runs to 15 residues. The CDR3 protein is CASSLGGYGANVLTF. The DNA for the CDR3 is TGTGCCAGCAGCTTAGGGGGTTATGGGGCCAACGTCCTGACTTTC.

V gene TRBV28 combines with J gene TRBJ2-3; 8 bases fit TRBD1. This CDR3 contains 16 residues. CDR1 and CDR2 (germline): MDHEN, SYDVKM. V lost 6 bases and J lost 2; bases outside the gene matches: 10. CDR3 in DNA: TGTGCCAGCAGCCCCGACAGGGGAAGAAACACAGATACGCAGTATTTT. Amino acids: CASSPDRGRNTDTQYF. The full variable domain, its missing parts supplied by reference TRBV28 and TRBJ2-3, is DVKVTQSSRYLVKRTGEKVFLECVQDMDHENMFWYRQDPGLGLRLIYFSYDVKMKEKGDIPEGYSVSREKKERFSLILESASTNQTSMYLCASSPDRGRNTDTQYFGPGTRLTVL.

The rearrangement uses TRBV7-2 and TRBJ2-7; possible D gene TRBD2, 5 bases. V lost 7 bases and J lost 6, with 13 bases in between. CDR1 and CDR2 from the germline V gene are SGHTA and FQGNSA. The CDR3 totals 12 residues. The CDR3 nucleotides read TGTGCCAGCACCACCAACGGGGTCGAGCAGTACTTC. It specifies CASTTNGVEQYF.

As regards this clone: At one end, the junction sequence differs from germline, possibly due to a read error. The chain joins TRBV5-1 to TRBJ2-7, with D perhaps matching TRBD1 (6 bases). Germline V gene sequence: CDR1 SGHRS, CDR2 YFSETQ. The CDR3 runs 13 residues. CDR3 region: CASSPEWGLRSVF. The CDR3 DNA sequence: TGCGCCAGCAGCCCGGAATGGGGGCTTAGGTCGGTATTC.

The CDR3 loop is CASSEPGEGYEQYF. In nucleotides, the CDR3 is TGTGCCAGCAGTGAACCCGGAGAAGGCTACGAGCAGTACTTC. V is TRBV25-1 and J is TRBJ2-7; D not resolved. V lost 2 bases to trimming and J lost 3 bases, with 11 bases between them. The CDR3 is 14 amino acids. CDR1 and CDR2 from the germline V gene are MGHDK and SYGVNS.

V is TRBV5-4 and J is TRBJ1-2, with 11 nucleotides matching TRBD1. V shed 5 bases, J shed 5 bases, and the junction held 8 bases outside the gene matches. The CDR3 length is 15 residues. CDR1 is SGHNT, CDR2 YYREEE, per germline (reference sequence). The CDR3, as DNA: TGTGCCAGCAGACCTGGACAGGGGGCGCGGTATGGCTACACCTTC. Translating it yields CASRPGQGARYGYTF. Filled out from reference TRBV5-4 and TRBJ1-2, the complete variable domain reads ETGVTQSPTHLIKTRGQQVTLRCSSQSGHNTVSWYQQALGQGPQFIFQYYREEENGRGNFPPRFSGLQFPNYSSELNVNALELDDSALYLCASRPGQGARYGYTFGSGTRLTVV.

Note on this clone: This may stem from a read error, because a much larger clone lies one nucleotide away. The gene calls are TRBV6-1 and TRBJ2-7; TRBD1 agrees at 7 bases. Germline V gene sequence: CDR1 MNHNS, CDR2 SASEGT. V lost 6 bases to trimming and J lost 4 bases; unmatched junction nucleotides: 3. The CDR3 consists of 12 residues. The CDR3, as DNA: TGTGCCAGCAGCTGGGACAGATACGAGCAGTACTTC. Its protein product is CASSWDRYEQYF.

There are a few counts of this clone. The CDR3 DNA reads TGTGCCACCAGCAGAGATCCACCACAGGGGGCAGGTTCACCCCTCCACTTT. Residues: CATSRDPPQGAGSPLHF. The chain links TRBV15 to TRBJ1-6; 9 nucleotides agree with TRBD1. Losses at the gene ends were 0 bases for V and 9 bases for J; bases not matched to a gene: 9. CDR1 is LNHNV, CDR2 YYDKDF, per germline (reference sequence). The CDR3 has 17 residues.

This clone was detected once. The chain couples TRBV18 to TRBJ2-7; D might be TRBD2 (7 bases). Trimming cost V 1 base and J 2 bases, with 12 bases left between them. CDR1 is KGHSH, CDR2 LQKENI, per germline. There are 15 residues in the CDR3. DNA of the CDR3: TGTGCCAGCTCACCACGGGGGGGCCTAACCTACGAGCAGTACTTC. This sequence encodes CASSPRGGLTYEQYF.

The chain combines TRBV7-6 with TRBJ2-2; 9 nucleotides align to TRBD1. V lost 5 bases and J lost 4; bases outside the gene matches: 5. The CDR3 is made up of 15 amino acids. CDR1 and CDR2 from the germline V gene are SGHVS and FNYEAQ. This chain's CDR3 is CASSTGQGTTGELFF. The CDR3 nucleotides are TGTGCCAGCAGCACCGGACAGGGGACCACCGGGGAGCTGTTTTTT. The full variable domain, in which reference TRBV7-6 and TRBJ2-2 provide the parts outside the CDR3, is GAGVSQSPRYKVTKRGQDVALRCDPISGHVSLYWYRQALGQGPEFLTYFNYEAQQDKSGLPNDRFSAERPEGSISTLTIQRTEQRDSAMYRCASSTGQGTTGELFFGEGSRLTVL.

The chain couples TRBV6-5 to TRBJ1-6, with 8 bases lining up with TRBD1. This CDR3 contains 14 residues. Germline V gives CDR1 MNHEY, CDR2 SVGAGI. Unmatched junction bases numbered 8, after V lost 7 bases and J lost 9 bases. The CDR3, as DNA: TGTGCCAGCACAAGGACAGGGTACCGTTCACCCCTCCACTTT. Its protein product is CASTRTGYRSPLHF.

The genes are TRBV7-2 and TRBJ1-2, with 7 positions matching TRBD1. The length of the CDR3 is 13 residues. The J segment lost 6 bases and the V segment lost 5 bases, leaving 6 bases of the junction unmatched. Germline CDR1 reads SGHTA; CDR2 reads FQGNSA. CDR3 in DNA: TGTGCCAGCAGCCTACAGACAGGGAATGGCTACACCTTC. It specifies CASSLQTGNGYTF.

This chain uses TRBV19 with TRBJ1-2; TRBD1 agrees at 7 bases. CDR1 and CDR2 (germline): LNHDA, SQIVND (reference sequence). V was pared by 7 bases and J by 6 bases, with 8 bases of the junction left unmatched. The CDR3 is 13 amino acids. The CDR3 bases are TGTGCCAGTACCTTATTGACAGGGAATGGCTACACCTTC. It yields the protein CASTLLTGNGYTF. Complete variable domain (other parts from reference TRBV19 and TRBJ1-2): DGGITQSPKYLFRKEGQNVTLSCEQNLNHDAMYWYRQDPGQGLRLIYYSQIVNDFQKGDIAEGYSVSREKKESFPLTVTSAQKNPTAFYLCASTLLTGNGYTFGSGTRLTVV.

V is TRBV12-5 and J is TRBJ2-1; TRBD2 matches 8 bases. The germline V gene has CDR1 LGHNT and CDR2 FRNRAP. J gave up 7 bases and V 2 bases, and 10 bases lay outside the gene matches. This CDR3 comprises 16 residues. The chain's CDR3 is CASGLSGTRVKNEQFF. Written as DNA, the CDR3 is TGTGCTAGTGGTTTGTCCGGGACTAGAGTTAAAAATGAGCAGTTCTTC.

This clone came up a few times. This chain joins TRBV6-5 and TRBJ1-6; D uncertain. CDR3 length: 14 residues. Trimming pared 6 bases from V and 9 bases from J, leaving 15 bases between. Germline V gives CDR1 MNHEY, CDR2 SVGAGI. CDR3 residues: CASRDDSTGSPLHF. DNA of the CDR3: TGTGCCAGCAGGGATGATTCGACGGGTTCACCCCTCCACTTT.

This clone was seen more than once but under ten times. The chain links TRBV28 to TRBJ1-1, with 8 positions matching TRBD1. Germline lookup yields CDR1 MDHEN and CDR2 SYDVKM. The CDR3 spans 14 residues. V lost 9 bases, J lost 1 base, and 7 bases stayed unmatched. Written as DNA, the CDR3 is TGTGCCAGTGGACAGGGACTAGGGAACACTGAAGCTTTCTTT. It specifies CASGQGLGNTEAFF. Using reference TRBV28 and TRBJ1-1 for the parts outside the CDR3, the full variable domain is DVKVTQSSRYLVKRTGEKVFLECVQDMDHENMFWYRQDPGLGLRLIYFSYDVKMKEKGDIPEGYSVSREKKERFSLILESASTNQTSMYLCASGQGLGNTEAFFGQGTRLTVV.

V and J are TRBV9 and TRBJ1-2; D is perhaps TRBD1 (5 bases). The CDR3 totals 15 residues. Trimming cost V 0 bases and J 5 bases, with 14 bases left between them. Germline CDR1 is SGDLS and CDR2 is YYNGEE. The CDR3 spells CASSVAMGTAYGYTF. The CDR3 region has the DNA TGTGCCAGCAGCGTAGCCATGGGGACGGCATATGGCTACACCTTC.

This clone was observed a single time. The chain recombines TRBV5-1 with TRBJ2-1, with D uncertain. From germline, CDR1 is SGHRS and CDR2 YFSETQ. V lost 0 bases and J lost 7, with 11 bases in between. The CDR3 runs 14 residues. This CDR3 reads CASSLDMTRNEQFF. The CDR3 coding sequence is TGCGCCAGCAGCTTGGATATGACCAGGAATGAGCAGTTCTTC.